These 5 T cell receptor beta chains came from one sample sequenced in a study of T cells after yellow fever vaccination. Via MiXCR, TCRdb re-called the 5' RACE reads, giving one row per CDR3 protein. This sample has more than 300,000 distinct CDR3 sequences, with around 4.4% found just once. Material: PBMCs, obtained 15 days after the yellow fever booster vaccination. The receptors stem from a man between 18 and 29 years old who received the YFV17D yellow fever vaccine.

The chain uses TRBV24-1 and TRBJ1-3; no definite D call. Germline CDR1 reads KGHDR; CDR2 reads SFDVKD. The CDR3 totals 13 residues. V was clipped by 4 bases and J by 2 bases, with 5 bases between them. The CDR3 region has the DNA TGTGCCACCAGTGACTCACCTGGAAACACCATATATTTT. This encodes CATSDSPGNTIYF.

The chain combines TRBV5-1 with TRBJ2-3; the D is unclear. V was trimmed by 7 bases and J by 10 bases, leaving 16 bases between them. The CDR3 consists of 12 residues. Germline CDR1 SGHRS, CDR2 YFSETQ. DNA for the CDR3: TGCGCCAGCGCTGCGACCCGAAGGGCGCAGTATTTT. It specifies CASAATRRAQYF. The whole variable domain, remainder taken from reference TRBV5-1 and TRBJ2-3, is KAGVTQTPRYLIKTRGQQVTLSCSPISGHRSVSWYQQTPGQGLQFLFEYFSETQRNKGNFPGRFSGRQFSNSRSEMNVSTLELGDSALYLCASAATRRAQYFGPGTRLTVL.

This clonotype appeared a few times. The chain carries TRBV7-3 and TRBJ1-1, with a tentative D call TRBD1 (6 bases). CDR3 length: 15 residues. The V gene's germline CDR1 is SGHTA and CDR2 FQGTGA. V was cut by 5 bases and J by 9 bases, with 22 bases left in between. The CDR3 here is CASSPTASDRAKAFF. In DNA, the CDR3 is TGTGCCAGCAGCCCAACTGCCTCGGACAGAGCAAAAGCTTTCTTT.

This clonotype was detected many times. The J gene is TRBJ2-7, the V gene TRBV7-9; D is unresolved. This CDR3 comprises 13 residues. Germline CDR1 SEHNR, CDR2 FQNEAQ (reference sequence). Between the trimmed V and J ends, which lost 0 bases and 1 base, there was a span of 4 bases. CDR3 sequence (DNA): TGTGCCAGCAGCTTAGCCGGTTCCTACGAGCAGTACGTC. It yields the protein CASSLAGSYEQYV.

This clonotype has at least ten counts. The chain employs TRBV5-1 and TRBJ2-3; TRBD1 agrees at 7 bases. The V segment lost 7 bases and the J segment 9 bases; nucleotides outside the gene matches: 8. This CDR3 comprises 12 residues. Per the germline V gene, CDR1 is SGHRS and CDR2 is YFSETQ. The CDR3 coding sequence is TGCGCCAGCGGCGACAGGGACGGCACGCAGTATTTT. Translation gives CASGDRDGTQYF.